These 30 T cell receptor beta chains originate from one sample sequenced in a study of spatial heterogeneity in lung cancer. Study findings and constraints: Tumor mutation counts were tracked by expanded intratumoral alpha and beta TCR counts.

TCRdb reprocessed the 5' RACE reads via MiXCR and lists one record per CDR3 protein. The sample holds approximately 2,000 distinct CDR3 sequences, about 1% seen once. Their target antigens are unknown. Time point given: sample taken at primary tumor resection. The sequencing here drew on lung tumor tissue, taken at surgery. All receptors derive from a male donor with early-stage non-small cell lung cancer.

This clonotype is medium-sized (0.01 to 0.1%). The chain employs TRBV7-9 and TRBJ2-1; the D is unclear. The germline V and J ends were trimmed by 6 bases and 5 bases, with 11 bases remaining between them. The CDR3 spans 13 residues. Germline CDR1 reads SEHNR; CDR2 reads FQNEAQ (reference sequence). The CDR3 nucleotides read TGTGCCAGCAGTAGCCCGGAGAACAATGAGCAGTTCTTC. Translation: CASSSPENNEQFF.

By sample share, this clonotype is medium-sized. The CDR3 DNA sequence: TGCGCCAGCAGCCTGGGGGCTAGCGGGGGTTCCTACGAGCAGTACTTC. Translation gives CASSLGASGGSYEQYF. V gene TRBV5-1 combines with J gene TRBJ2-7; 10 bases are a match to TRBD2. The V gene end was trimmed by 4 bases and the J gene end by 1 base; junction bases not matched to a gene: 8. The CDR3 extends over 16 amino acids. Germline V gene sequence: CDR1 SGHRS, CDR2 YFSETQ.

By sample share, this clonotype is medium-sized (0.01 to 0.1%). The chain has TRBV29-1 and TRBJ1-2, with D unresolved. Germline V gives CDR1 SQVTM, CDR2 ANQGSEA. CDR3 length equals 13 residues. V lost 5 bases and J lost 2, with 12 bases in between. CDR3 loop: CSVWERANYGYTF. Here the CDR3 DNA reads TGCAGCGTTTGGGAAAGGGCGAACTATGGCTACACCTTC. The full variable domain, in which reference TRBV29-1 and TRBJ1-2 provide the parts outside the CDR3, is SAVISQKPSRDICQRGTSLTIQCQVDSQVTMMFWYRQQPGQSLTLIATANQGSEATYESGFVIDKFPISRPNLTFSTLTVSNMSPEDSSIYLCSVWERANYGYTFGSGTRLTVV.

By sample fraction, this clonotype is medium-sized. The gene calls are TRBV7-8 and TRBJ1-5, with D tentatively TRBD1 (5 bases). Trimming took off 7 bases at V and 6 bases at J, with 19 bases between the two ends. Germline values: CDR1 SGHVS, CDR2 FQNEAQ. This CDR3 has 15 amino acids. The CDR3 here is CASTPYEGKGQPQHF. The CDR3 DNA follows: TGTGCCAGCACTCCTTATGAGGGGAAGGGTCAGCCCCAGCATTTT.

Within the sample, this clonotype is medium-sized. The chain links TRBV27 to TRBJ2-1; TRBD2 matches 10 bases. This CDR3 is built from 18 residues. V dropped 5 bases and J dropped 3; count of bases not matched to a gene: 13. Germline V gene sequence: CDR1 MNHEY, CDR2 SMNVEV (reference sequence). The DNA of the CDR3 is TGTGCCAGCAGTGGGCTGATGGGGGTAGCGGGGGGCTACAATGAGCAGTTCTTC. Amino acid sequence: CASSGLMGVAGGYNEQFF.

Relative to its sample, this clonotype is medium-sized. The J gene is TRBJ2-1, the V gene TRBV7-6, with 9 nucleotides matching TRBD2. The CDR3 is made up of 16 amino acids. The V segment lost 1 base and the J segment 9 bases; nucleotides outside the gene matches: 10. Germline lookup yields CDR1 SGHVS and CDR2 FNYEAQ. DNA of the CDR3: TGTGCCAGCAGCTTAGGTGGTAGCGGGAGAGGCGGTGAGCAGTTCTTC. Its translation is CASSLGGSGRGGEQFF.

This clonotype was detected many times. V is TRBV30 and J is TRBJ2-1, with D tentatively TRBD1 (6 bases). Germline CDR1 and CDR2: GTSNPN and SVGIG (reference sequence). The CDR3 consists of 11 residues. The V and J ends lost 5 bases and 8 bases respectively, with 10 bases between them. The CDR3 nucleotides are TGTGCCTGGGGGCCAGGGGATGAGCAGTTCTTC. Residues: CAWGPGDEQFF.

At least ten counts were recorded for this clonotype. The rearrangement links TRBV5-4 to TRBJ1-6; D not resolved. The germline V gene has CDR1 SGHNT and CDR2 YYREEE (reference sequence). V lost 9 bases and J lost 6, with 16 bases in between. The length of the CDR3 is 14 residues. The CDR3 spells CAIGGVSGNSPLHF. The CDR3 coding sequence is TGTGCCATCGGTGGGGTTTCGGGTAATTCACCCCTCCACTTT.

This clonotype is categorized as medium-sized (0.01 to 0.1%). The DNA for the CDR3 is TGTGCCAGCTCTACCGGGACGGGAAATGAAAAACTGTTTTTT. This gives the protein CASSTGTGNEKLFF. The chain couples TRBV18 to TRBJ1-4; D is perhaps TRBD1 (5 bases). Germline V gene data show CDR1 as KGHSH and CDR2 as LQKENI. The CDR3 has 14 residues. V was clipped by 6 bases and J by 5 bases, with 13 bases between them.

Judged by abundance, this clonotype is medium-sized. The DNA of the CDR3 is TGTGCCAGCAGCTTAGAAATGACTGAAGCTTTCTTT. Its protein is CASSLEMTEAFF. The V call is TRBV11-2, the J call TRBJ1-1, with no clear D. Deletions cut 0 bases from V and 5 bases from J, with 4 bases between. The V gene's germline CDR1 is SGHAT and CDR2 FQNNGV. The CDR3 has 12 residues.

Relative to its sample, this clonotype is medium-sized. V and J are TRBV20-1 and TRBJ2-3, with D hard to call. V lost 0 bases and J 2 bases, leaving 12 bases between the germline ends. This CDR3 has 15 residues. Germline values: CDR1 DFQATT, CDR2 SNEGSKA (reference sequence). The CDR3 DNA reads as TGCAGTGCTAGAGATAAGGTCGCCATCACAGATACGCAGTATTTT. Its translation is CSARDKVAITDTQYF.

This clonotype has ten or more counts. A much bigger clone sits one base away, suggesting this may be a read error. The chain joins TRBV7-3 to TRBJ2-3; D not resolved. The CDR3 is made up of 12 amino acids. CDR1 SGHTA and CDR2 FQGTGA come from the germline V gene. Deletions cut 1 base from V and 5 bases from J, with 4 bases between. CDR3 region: CASSLSGDTQYF. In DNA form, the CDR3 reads TGTGCCAGCAGCTTAAGCGGAGATACGCAGTATTTT. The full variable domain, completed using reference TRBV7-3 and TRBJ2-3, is GAGVSQTPSNKVTEKGKYVELRCDPISGHTALYWYRQSLGQGPEFLIYFQGTGAADDSGLPNDRFFAVRPEGSVSTLKIQRTERGDSAVYLCASSLSGDTQYFGPGTRLTVL.

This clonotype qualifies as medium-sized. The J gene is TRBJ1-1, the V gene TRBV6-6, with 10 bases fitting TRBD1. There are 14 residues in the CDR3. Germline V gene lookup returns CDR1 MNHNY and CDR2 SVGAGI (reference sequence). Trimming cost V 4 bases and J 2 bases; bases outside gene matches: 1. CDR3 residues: CASSLTGGNTEAFF. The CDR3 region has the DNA TGTGCCAGCAGTTTGACAGGGGGCAACACTGAAGCTTTCTTT.

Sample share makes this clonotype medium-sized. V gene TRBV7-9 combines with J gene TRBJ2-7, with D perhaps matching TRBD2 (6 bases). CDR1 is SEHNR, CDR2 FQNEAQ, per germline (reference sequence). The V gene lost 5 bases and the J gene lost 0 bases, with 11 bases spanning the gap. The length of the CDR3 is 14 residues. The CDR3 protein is CASSLGEASYEQYF. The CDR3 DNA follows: TGTGCCAGCAGCCTTGGGGAGGCCTCCTACGAGCAGTACTTC.

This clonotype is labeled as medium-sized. CDR3 amino acids: CASSLSWGTEQYF. CDR3 coding DNA: TGTGCCAGCAGCTTAAGTTGGGGAACCGAGCAGTACTTC. V gene TRBV7-3 combines with J gene TRBJ2-7; the D is unclear. Germline-derived CDR1 and CDR2 are SGHTA and FQGTGA. The CDR3 runs 13 residues. V dropped 1 base and J dropped 6 bases, with 10 bases sitting between them.

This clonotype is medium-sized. This CDR3 is CASSLGVTQYF. The CDR3 DNA reads as TGCGCCAGCAGCTTGGGGGTGACGCAGTATTTT. V usage is TRBV5-1 and J usage is TRBJ2-3; unclear D gene. This CDR3 spans 11 amino acids. V was trimmed by 0 bases and J by 9 bases, leaving 5 bases between them. Germline V gene lookup returns CDR1 SGHRS and CDR2 YFSETQ.

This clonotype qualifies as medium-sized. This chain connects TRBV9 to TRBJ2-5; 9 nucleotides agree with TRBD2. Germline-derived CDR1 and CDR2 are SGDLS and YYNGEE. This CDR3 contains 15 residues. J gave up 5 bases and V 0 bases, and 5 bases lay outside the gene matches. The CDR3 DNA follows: TGTGCCAGCAGCGTAGGCGGGAGGGCCCGGGAGACCCAGTACTTC. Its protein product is CASSVGGRARETQYF.

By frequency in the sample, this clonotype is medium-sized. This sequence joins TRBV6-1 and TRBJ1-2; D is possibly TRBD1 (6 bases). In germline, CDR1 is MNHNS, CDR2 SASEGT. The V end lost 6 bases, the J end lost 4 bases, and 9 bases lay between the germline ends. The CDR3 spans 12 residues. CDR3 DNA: TGTGCCAGCAGGAGCAGGGGCTATGGCTACACCTTC. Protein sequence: CASRSRGYGYTF.

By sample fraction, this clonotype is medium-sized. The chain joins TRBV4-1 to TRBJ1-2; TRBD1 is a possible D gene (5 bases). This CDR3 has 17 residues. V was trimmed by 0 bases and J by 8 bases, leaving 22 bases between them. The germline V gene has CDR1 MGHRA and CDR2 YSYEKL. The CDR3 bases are TGCGCCAGCAGCCAAGACTGGGGGACTCCCGGGACGCTCGGCTACACCTTC. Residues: CASSQDWGTPGTLGYTF.

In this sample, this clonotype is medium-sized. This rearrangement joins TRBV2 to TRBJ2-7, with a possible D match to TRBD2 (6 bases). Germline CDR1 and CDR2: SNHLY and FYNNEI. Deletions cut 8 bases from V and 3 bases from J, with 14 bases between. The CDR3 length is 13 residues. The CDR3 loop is CASALGEVYEQYF. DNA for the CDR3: TGTGCCAGCGCCCTGGGGGAGGTCTACGAGCAGTACTTC.

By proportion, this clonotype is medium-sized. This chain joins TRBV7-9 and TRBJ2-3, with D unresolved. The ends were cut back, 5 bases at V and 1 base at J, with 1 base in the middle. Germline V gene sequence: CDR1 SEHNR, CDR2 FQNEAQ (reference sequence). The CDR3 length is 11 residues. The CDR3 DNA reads TGTGCCAGCAGCCGCACAGATACGCAGTATTTT. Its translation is CASSRTDTQYF. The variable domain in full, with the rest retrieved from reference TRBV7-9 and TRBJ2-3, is DTGVSQNPRHKITKRGQNVTFRCDPISEHNRLYWYRQTLGQGPEFLTYFQNEAQLEKSRLLSDRFSAERPKGSFSTLEIQRTEQGDSAMYLCASSRTDTQYFGPGTRLTVL.

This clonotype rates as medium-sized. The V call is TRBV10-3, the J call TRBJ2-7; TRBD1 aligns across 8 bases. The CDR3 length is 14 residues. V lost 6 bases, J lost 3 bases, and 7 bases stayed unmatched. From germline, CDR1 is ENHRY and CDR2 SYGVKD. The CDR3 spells CAISADREIYEQYF. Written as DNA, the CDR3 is TGTGCCATCAGCGCGGACAGGGAAATCTACGAGCAGTACTTC.

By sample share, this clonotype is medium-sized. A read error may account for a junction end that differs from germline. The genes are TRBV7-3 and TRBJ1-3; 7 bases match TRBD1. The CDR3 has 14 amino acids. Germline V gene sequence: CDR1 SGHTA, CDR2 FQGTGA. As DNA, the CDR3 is TGTGCCAGCATCCAAAAACCGACAGGGCCTCCTCACAATTTT. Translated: CASIQKPTGPPHNF.

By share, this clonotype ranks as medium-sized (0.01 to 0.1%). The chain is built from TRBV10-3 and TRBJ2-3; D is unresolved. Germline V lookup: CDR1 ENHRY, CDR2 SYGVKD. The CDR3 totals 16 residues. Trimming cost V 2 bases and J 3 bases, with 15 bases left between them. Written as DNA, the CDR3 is TGTGCCATCAGTGAGGGATACACCTACGGGACAGATACGCAGTATTTT. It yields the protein CAISEGYTYGTDTQYF.

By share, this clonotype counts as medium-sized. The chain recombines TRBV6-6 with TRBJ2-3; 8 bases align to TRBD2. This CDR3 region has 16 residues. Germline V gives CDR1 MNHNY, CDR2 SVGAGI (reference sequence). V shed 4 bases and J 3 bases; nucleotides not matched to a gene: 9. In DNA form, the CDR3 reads TGTGCCAGCAGTTCTCAATTAGCGGGGAGAACAGATACGCAGTATTTT. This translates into CASSSQLAGRTDTQYF.

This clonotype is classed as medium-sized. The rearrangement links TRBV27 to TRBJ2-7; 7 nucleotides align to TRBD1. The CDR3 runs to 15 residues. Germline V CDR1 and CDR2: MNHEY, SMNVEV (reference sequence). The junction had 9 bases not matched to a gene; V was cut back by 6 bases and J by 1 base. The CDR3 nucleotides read TGTGCCAGCAGCAACAGGGGAGAGGGGTCCTACGAGCAGTACTTC. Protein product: CASSNRGEGSYEQYF.

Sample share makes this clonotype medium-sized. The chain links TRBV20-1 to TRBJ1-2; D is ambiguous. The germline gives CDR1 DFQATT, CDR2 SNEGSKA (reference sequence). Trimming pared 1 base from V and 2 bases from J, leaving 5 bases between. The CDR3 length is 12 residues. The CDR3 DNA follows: TGCAGTGCTAGAGGCACCAACTATGGCTACACCTTC. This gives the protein CSARGTNYGYTF.

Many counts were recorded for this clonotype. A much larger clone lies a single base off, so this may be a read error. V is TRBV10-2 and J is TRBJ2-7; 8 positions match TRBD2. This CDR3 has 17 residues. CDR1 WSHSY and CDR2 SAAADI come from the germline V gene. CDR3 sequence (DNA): TGCGCCAGCAGCGAGTTAGGAGCGGGAGTTTGCTCCTACGAGCAGTACTTC. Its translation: CASSELGAGVCSYEQYF.

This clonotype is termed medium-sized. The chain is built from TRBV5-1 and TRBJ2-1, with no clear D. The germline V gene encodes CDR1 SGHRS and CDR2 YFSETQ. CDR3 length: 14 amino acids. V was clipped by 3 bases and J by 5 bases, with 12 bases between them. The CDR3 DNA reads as TGCGCCAGCAGCTCGGCCGGCAACAACAATGAGCAGTTCTTC. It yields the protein CASSSAGNNNEQFF.

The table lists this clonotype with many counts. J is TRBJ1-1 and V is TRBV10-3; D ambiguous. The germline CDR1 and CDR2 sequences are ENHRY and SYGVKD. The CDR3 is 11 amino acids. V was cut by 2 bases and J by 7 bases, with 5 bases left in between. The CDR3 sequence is CAISEGVEAFF. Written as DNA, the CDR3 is TGTGCCATCAGTGAGGGAGTTGAAGCTTTCTTT.